This entry is about one T cell receptor (beta chain). Its specificity is unknown. These data belong to a study of cytomegalovirus exposure and HLA in healthy donors. General study points: Relative to the approximately 680-donor mean, N-insertions were reportedly fewer in an Asian-associated ancestry cluster in a later analysis. Among TCR beta chains of equal frequency, HLA-associated ones were more clonally expanded in a later analysis.

The CDR3 has 15 residues. The germline V gene has CDR1 SQVTM and CDR2 ANQGSEA. Trimming removed 8 bases from V and 7 bases from J; junction bases left unmatched: 16. Sampled while nominally healthy, donors likely had unrecorded immune exposures. A multiplex PCR was run with 60 Vbeta primers and 13 Jbeta primers. In the source study's methods: Later analysis identified tens of millions of unique TCR beta chains, roughly 11 million shared. TCRdb's table, derived via immunoSEQ multiplex PCR, lists solely in-frame clones and lacks some. The V and J calls and clone size come from that table; D and trimming were worked out from the DNA. Of 90,000 to 120,000 clones listed, roughly 80% are singletons.

This clonotype was sampled from a man aged 30 to 45 in good health and CMV-seronegative. The genes are TRBV29-1 and TRBJ2-7; 11 bases agree with TRBD2. The specimen was PBMCs. Written as DNA, the CDR3 is TGCAGCACATGGACTAGCGGGTTTTCCTCGGGGGAGCAGTACTTC. Its translation is CSTWTSGFSSGEQYF.